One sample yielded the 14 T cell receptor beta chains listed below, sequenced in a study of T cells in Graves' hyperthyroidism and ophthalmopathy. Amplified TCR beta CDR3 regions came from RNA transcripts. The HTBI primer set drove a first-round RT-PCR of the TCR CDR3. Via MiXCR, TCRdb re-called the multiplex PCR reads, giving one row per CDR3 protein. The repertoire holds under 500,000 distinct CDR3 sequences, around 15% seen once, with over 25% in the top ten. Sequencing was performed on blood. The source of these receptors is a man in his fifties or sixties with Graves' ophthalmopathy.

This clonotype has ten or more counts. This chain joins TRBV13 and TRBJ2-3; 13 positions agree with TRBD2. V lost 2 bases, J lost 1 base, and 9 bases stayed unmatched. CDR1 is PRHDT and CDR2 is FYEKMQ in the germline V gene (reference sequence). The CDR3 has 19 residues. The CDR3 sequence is CASSLRWTSGSEGTDTQYF. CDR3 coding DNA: TGTGCCAGCAGCTTACGATGGACTAGCGGGAGCGAGGGCACAGATACGCAGTATTTT.

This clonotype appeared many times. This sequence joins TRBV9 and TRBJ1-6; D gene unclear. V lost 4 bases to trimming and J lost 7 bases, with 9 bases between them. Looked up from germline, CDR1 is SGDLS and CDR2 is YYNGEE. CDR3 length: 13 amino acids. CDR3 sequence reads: CASSLTDNSPLHF. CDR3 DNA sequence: TGTGCCAGCAGCCTCACTGACAATTCACCCCTCCACTTT.

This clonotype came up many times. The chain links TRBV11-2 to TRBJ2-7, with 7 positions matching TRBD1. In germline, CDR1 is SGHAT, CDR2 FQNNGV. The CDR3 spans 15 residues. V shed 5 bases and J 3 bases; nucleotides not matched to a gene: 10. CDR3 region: CASSPRQGVGYEQYF. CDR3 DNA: TGTGCCAGCAGCCCACGACAGGGTGTAGGCTACGAGCAGTACTTC.

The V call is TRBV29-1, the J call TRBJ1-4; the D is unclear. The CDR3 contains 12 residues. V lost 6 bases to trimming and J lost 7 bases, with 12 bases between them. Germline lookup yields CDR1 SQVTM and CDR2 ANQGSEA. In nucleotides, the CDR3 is TGCAGCGTGGGAGGAAAAGGTGAAAAACTGTTTTTT. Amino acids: CSVGGKGEKLFF.

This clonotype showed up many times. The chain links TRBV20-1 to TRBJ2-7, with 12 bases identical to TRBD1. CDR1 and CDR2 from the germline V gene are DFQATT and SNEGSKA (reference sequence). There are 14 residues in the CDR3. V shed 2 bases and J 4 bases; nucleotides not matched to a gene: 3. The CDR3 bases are TGCAGTGCTAGACCGGGACAGGGGGCATACGAGCAGTACTTC. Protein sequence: CSARPGQGAYEQYF.

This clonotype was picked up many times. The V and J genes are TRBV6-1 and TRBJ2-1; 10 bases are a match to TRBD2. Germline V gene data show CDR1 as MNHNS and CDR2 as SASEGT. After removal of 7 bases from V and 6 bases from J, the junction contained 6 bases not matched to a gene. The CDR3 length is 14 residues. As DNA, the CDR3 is TGTGCCAGCAAGGAAGGACTAGCGGTCAATGAGCAGTTCTTC. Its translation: CASKEGLAVNEQFF.

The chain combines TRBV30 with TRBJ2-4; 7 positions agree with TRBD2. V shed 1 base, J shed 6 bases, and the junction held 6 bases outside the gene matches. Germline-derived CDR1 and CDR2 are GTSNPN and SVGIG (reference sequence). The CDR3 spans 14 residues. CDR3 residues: CAWSDVRTRNIQYF. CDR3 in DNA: TGTGCCTGGAGTGATGTTAGGACTAGAAACATTCAGTACTTC.

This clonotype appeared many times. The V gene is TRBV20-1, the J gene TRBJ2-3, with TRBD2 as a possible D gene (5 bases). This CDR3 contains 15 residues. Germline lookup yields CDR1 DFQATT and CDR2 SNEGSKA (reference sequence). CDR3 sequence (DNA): TGCAATGCCCAGGAGAGGGCTAGCCGAACACTCTCGCAGTATTTT. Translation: CNAQERASRTLSQYF.

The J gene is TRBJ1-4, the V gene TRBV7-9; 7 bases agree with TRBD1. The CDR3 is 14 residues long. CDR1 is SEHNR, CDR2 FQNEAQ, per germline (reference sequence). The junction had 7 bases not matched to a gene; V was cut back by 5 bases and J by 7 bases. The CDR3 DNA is TGTGCCAGCAGCCGGGACAGCACCGTTGAAAAACTGTTTTTT. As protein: CASSRDSTVEKLFF.

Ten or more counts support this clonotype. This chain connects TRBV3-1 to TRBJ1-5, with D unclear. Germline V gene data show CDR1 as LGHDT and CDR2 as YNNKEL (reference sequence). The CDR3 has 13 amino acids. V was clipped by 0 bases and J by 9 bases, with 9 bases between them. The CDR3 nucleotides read TGTGCCAGCAGCCAAGATCTGATGGGGCCCCAGCATTTT. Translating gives CASSQDLMGPQHF.

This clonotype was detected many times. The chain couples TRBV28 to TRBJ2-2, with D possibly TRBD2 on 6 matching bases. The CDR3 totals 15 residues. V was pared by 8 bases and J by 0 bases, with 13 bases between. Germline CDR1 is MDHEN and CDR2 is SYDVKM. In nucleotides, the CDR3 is TGTGCCAGCGTACGGGCGGGACCGAACACCGGGGAGCTGTTTTTT. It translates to CASVRAGPNTGELFF.

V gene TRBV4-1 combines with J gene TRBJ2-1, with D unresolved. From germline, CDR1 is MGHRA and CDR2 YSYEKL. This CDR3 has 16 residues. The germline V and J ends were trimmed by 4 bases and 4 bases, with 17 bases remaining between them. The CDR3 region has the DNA TGCGCCAGCAGCCTAAACTCAGGAAATAGGTACAATGAGCAGTTCTTC. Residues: CASSLNSGNRYNEQFF.

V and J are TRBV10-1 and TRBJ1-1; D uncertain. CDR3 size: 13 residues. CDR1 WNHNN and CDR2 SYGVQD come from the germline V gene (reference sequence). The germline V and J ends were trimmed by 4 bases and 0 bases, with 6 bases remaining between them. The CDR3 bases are TGCGCCAGCAGTGCAGACATGAACACTGAAGCTTTCTTT. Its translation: CASSADMNTEAFF.

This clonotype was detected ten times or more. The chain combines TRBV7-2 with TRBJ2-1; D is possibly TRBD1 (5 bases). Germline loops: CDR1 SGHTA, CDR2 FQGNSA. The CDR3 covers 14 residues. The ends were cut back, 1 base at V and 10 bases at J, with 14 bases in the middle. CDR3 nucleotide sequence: TGTGCCAGCAGCTTAGGGGGCCGGTGGGCGGAGCAGTTCTTC. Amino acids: CASSLGGRWAEQFF. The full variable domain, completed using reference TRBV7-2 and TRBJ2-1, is GAGVSQSPSNKVTEKGKDVELRCDPISGHTALYWYRQSLGQGLEFLIYFQGNSAPDKSGLPSDRFSAERTGGSVSTLTIQRTQQEDSAVYLCASSLGGRWAEQFFGPGTRLTVL.